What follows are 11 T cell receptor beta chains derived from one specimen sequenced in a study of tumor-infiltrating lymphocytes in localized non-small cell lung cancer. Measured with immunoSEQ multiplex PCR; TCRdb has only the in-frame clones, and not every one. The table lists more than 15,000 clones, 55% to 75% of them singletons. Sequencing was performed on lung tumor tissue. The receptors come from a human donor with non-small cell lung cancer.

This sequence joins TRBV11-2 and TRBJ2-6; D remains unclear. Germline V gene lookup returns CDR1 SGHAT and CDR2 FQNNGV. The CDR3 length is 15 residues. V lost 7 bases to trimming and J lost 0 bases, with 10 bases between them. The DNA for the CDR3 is TGTGCCAGCACAGGAACCCGCTCTGGGGCCAACGTCCTGACTTTC. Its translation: CASTGTRSGANVLTF.

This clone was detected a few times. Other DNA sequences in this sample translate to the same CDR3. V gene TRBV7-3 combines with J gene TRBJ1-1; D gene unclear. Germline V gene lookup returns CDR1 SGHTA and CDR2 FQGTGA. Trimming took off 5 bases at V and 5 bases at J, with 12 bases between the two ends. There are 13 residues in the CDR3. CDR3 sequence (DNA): TGTGCCAGCAGCACTCAACAGAATACTGAAGCTTTCTTT. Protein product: CASSTQQNTEAFF.

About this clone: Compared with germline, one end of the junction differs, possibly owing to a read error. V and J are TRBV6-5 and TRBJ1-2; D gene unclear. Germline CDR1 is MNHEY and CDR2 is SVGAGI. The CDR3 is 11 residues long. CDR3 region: CASSSLGNPVF. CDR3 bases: TGTGCCAGCAGTTCTCTCGGGAATCCCGTCTTC.

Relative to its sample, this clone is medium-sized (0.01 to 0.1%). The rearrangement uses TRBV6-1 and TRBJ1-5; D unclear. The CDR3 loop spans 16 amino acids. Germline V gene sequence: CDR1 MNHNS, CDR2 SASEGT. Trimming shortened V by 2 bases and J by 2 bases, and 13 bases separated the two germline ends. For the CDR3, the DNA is TGTGCCAGCAGTGAATTGGAGGGCGGGGGCAATCAGCCCCAGCATTTT. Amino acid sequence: CASSELEGGGNQPQHF.

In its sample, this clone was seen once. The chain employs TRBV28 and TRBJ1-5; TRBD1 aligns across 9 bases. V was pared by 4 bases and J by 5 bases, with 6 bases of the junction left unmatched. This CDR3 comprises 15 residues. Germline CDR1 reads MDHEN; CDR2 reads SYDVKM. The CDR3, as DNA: TGTGCCAGCAGTTCGGGACAGGGAGGCGATCAGCCCCAGCATTTT. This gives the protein CASSSGQGGDQPQHF.

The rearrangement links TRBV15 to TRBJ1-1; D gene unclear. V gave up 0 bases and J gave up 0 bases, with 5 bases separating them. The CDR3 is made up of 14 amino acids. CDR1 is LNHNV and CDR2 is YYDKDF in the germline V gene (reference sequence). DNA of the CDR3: TGTGCCACCAGCAGAGACAGTATGAACACTGAAGCTTTCTTT. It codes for CATSRDSMNTEAFF.

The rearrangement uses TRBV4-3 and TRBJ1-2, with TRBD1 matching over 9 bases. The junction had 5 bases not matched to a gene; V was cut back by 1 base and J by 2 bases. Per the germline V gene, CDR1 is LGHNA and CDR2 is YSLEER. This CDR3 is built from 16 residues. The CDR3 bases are TGCGCCAGCAGCCAAGGTCGGGACAGGGAAAACTATGGCTACACCTTC. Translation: CASSQGRDRENYGYTF.

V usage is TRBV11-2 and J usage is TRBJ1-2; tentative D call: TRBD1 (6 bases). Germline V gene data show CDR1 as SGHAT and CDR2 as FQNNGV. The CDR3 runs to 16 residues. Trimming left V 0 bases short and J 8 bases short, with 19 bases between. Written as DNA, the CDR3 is TGTGCCAGCAGCTTAGATAGGGTCGGGGGCAGGGGAGGCTACACCTTC. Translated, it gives CASSLDRVGGRGGYTF.

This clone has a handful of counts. The CDR3 loop is CASSNLGLALYNEQFF. CDR3 DNA: TGTGCCAGCAGCAATCTGGGACTAGCCCTCTACAATGAGCAGTTCTTC. V gene TRBV28 combines with J gene TRBJ2-1, with TRBD2 identical over 9 bases. This CDR3 region has 16 residues. The V gene end was trimmed by 6 bases and the J gene end by 3 bases; junction bases not matched to a gene: 9. Germline loops: CDR1 MDHEN, CDR2 SYDVKM.

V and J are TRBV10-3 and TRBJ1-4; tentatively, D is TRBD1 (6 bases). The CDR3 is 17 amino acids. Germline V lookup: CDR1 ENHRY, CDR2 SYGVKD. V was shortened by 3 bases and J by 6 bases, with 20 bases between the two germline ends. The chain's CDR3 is CAISESSVGGAYEKLFF. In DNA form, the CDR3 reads TGTGCCATCAGTGAATCGTCCGTGGGGGGCGCTTATGAAAAACTGTTTTTT.

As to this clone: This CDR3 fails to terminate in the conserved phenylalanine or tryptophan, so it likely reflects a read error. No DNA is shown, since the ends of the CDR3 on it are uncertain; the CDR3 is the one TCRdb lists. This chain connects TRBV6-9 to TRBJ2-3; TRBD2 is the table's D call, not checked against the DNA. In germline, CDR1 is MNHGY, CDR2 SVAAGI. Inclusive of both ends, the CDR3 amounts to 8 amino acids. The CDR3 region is CASSRRER.